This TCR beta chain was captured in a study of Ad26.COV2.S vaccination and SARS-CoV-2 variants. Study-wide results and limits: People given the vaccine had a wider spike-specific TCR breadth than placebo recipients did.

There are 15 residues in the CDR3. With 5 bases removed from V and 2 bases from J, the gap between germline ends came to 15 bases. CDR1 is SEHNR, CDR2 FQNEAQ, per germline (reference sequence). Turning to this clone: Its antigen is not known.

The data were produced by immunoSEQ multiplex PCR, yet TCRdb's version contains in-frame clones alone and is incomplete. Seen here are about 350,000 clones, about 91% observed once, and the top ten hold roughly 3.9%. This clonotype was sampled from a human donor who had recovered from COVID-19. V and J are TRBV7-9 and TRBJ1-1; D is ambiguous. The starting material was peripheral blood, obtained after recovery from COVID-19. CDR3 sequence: CASSVGGRLNTEAFF. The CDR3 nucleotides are TGTGCCAGCAGCGTAGGAGGCAGATTAAACACTGAAGCTTTCTTT.